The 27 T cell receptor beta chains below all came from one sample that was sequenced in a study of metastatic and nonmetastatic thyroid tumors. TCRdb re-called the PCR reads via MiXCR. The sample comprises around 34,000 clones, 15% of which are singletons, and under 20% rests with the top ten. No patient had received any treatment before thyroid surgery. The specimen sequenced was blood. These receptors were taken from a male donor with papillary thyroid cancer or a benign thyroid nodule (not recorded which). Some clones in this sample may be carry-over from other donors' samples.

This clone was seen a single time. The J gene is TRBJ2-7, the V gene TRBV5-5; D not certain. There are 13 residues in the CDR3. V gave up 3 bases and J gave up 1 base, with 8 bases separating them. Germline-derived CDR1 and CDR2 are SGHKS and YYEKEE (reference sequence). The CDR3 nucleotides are TGTGCCAGCAGCTCTGGAGTGTCCTACGAGCAGTACTTC. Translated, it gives CASSSGVSYEQYF.

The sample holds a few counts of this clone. The CDR3 sequence is CASSRLLQGEGGYTF. In DNA form, the CDR3 reads TGTGCCAGCAGCCGTTTACTACAGGGAGAAGGTGGCTACACCTTC. The chain combines TRBV3-1 with TRBJ1-2, with a tentative D call TRBD1 (6 bases). Trimming stripped 4 bases from V and 7 bases from J, with 19 bases between. In germline, CDR1 is LGHDT, CDR2 YNNKEL (reference sequence). CDR3 length: 15 amino acids.

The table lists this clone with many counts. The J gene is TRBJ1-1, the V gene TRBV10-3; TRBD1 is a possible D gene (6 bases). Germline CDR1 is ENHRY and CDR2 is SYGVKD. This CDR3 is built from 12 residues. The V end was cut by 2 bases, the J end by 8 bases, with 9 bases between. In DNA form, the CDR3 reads TGTGCCATCAGTGAGCCCGGACAGGAAGCTTTCTTT. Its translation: CAISEPGQEAFF.

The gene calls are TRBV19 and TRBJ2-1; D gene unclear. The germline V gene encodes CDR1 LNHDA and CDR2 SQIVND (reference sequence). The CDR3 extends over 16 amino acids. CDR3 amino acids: CESGSHRAQPYNEQFF. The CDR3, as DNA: TGTGAGAGTGGTAGCCATCGGGCGCAACCCTACAATGAGCAGTTCTTC.

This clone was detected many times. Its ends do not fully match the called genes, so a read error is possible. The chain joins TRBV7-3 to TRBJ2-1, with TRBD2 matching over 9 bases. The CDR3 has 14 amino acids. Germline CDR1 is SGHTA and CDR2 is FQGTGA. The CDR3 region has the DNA TGTGCCAGCAGCATAACTAGCGGGTCCGATGAGCAGTTCTTC. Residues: CASSITSGSDEQFF. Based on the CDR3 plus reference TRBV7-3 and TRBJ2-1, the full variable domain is GAGVSQTPSNKVTEKGKYVELRCDPISGHTALYWYRQSLGQGPEFLIYFQGTGAADDSGLPNDRFFAVRPEGSVSTLKIQRTERGDSAVYLCASSITSGSDEQFFGPGTRLTVL.

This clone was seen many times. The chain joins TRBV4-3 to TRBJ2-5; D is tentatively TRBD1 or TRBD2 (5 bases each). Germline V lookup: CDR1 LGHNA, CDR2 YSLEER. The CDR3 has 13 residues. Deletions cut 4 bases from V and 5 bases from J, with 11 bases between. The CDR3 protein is CASSRDLQETQYF. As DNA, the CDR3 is TGCGCCAGCAGCCGGGACCTCCAGGAGACCCAGTACTTC.

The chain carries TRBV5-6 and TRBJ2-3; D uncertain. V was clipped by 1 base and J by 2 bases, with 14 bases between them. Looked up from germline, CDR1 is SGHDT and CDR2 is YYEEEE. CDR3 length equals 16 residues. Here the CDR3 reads CASSLLVGADTDTQYF. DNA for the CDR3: TGTGCCAGCAGCTTGCTCGTCGGCGCCGACACAGATACGCAGTATTTT.

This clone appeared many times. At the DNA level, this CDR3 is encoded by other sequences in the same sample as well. The CDR3 sequence is CASSLEPGLAGTSGANVLTF. In nucleotides, the CDR3 is TGCGCCAGCAGCTTGGAACCGGGACTAGCGGGGACCTCTGGGGCCAACGTCCTGACTTTC. The V gene is TRBV5-1, the J gene TRBJ2-6, with TRBD2 matching over 13 bases. Germline CDR1 SGHRS, CDR2 YFSETQ. The CDR3 has 20 residues. V shed 0 bases, J shed 0 bases, and the junction held 6 bases outside the gene matches.

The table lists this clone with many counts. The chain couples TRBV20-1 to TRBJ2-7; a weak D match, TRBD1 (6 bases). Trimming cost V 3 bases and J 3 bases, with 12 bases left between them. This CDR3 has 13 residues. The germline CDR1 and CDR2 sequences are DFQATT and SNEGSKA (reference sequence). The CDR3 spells CSARVRGGYEQYF. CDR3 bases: TGCAGTGCTAGGGTCCGAGGGGGCTACGAGCAGTACTTC.

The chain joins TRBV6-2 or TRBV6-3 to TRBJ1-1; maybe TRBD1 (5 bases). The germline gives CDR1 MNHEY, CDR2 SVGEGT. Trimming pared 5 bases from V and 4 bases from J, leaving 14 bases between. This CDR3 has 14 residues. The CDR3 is CASSAGREVTEAFF. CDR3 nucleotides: TGTGCCAGCAGTGCGGGCAGGGAGGTCACTGAAGCTTTCTTT.

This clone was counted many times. CDR3: CASSDLDRVSYEQYF. CDR3 nucleotides: TGTGCCAGCTCAGATCTAGACAGGGTCTCCTACGAGCAGTACTTC. The rearrangement links TRBV18 to TRBJ2-7; 7 nucleotides align to TRBD1. CDR1 and CDR2 from the germline V gene are KGHSH and LQKENI. V gave up 5 bases and J gave up 0 bases; unmatched junction bases: 7. The CDR3 is 15 amino acids.

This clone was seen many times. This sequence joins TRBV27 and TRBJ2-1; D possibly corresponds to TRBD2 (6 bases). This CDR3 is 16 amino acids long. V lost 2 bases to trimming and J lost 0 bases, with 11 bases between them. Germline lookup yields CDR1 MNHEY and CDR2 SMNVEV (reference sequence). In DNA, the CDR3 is TGTGCCAGCAGTTTAACTAGCTGGAGCTCCTACAATGAGCAGTTCTTC. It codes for CASSLTSWSSYNEQFF.

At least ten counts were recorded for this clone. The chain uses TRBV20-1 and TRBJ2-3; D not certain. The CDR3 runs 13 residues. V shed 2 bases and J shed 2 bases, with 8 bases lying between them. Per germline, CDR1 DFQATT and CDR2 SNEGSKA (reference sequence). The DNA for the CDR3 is TGCAGTGCTAGAAGGGTAGCCACAGATACGCAGTATTTT. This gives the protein CSARRVATDTQYF.

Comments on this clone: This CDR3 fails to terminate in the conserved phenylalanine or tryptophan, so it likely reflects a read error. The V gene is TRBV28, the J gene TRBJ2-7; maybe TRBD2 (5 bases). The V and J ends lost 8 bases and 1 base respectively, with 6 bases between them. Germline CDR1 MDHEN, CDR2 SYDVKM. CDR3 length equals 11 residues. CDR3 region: CASGRSYEQYL. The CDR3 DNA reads TGTGCCAGCGGGAGATCCTACGAGCAGTACTTA.

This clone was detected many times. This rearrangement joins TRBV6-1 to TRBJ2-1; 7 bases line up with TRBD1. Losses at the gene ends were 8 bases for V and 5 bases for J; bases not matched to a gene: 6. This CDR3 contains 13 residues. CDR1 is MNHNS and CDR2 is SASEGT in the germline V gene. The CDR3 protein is CASGQVRDNEQFF. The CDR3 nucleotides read TGTGCCAGCGGACAGGTTCGGGACAATGAGCAGTTCTTC.

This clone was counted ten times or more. The DNA of the CDR3 is TGTGCCAGCAACATAGCGGGAAACAATGAGCAGTTCTTC. It codes for CASNIAGNNEQFF. The gene calls are TRBV11-3 and TRBJ2-1, with TRBD2 matching 8 bases. This CDR3 has 13 amino acids. J was trimmed by 5 bases and V by 7 bases; bases with no gene match: 4. Per the germline V gene, CDR1 is SGHNT and CDR2 is YENEEA.

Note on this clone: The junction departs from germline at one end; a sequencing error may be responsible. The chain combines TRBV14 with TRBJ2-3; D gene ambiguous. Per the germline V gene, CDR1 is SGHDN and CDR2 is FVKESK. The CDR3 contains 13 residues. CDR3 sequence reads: CASSQLGSDTQYF. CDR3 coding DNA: TGTGCCAGCAGCCAACTTGGGTCAGATACTCAGTATTTT.

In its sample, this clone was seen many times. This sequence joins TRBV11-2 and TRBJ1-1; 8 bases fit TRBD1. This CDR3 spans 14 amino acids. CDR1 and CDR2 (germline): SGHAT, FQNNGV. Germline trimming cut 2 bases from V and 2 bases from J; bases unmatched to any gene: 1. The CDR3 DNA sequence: TGTGCCAGCAGCTTAACAGGGGGAAACACTGAAGCTTTCTTT. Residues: CASSLTGGNTEAFF.

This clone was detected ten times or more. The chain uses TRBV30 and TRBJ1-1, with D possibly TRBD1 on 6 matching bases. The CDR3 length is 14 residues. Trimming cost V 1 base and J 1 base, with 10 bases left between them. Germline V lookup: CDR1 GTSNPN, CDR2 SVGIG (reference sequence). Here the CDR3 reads CAWSGGHGNTEAFF. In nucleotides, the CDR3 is TGTGCCTGGAGTGGGGGGCACGGGAACACTGAAGCTTTCTTT.

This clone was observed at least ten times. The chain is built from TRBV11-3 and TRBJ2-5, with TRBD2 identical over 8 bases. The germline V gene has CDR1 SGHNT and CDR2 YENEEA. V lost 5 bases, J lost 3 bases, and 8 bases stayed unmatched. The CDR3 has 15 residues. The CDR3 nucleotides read TGTGCCAGCAGCCTCGGGAGGGGTAGCGAAGAGACCCAGTACTTC. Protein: CASSLGRGSEETQYF. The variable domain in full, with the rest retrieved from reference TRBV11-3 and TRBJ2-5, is EAGVVQSPRYKIIEKKQPVAFWCNPISGHNTLYWYLQNLGQGPELLIRYENEEAVDDSQLPKDRFSAERLKGVDSTLKIQPAELGDSAVYLCASSLGRGSEETQYFGPGTRLLVL.

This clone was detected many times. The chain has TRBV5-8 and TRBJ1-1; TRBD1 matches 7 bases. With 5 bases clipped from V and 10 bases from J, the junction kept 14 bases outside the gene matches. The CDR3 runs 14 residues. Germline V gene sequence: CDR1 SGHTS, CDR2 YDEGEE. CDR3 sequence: CASRTTGNNVRAFF. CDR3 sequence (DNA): TGTGCCAGCAGGACGACAGGGAACAACGTGAGAGCTTTCTTT.

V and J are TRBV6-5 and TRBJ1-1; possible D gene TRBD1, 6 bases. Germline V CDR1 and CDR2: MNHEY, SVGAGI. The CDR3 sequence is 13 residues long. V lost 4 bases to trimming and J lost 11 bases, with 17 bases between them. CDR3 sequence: CASSSSGERVAFF. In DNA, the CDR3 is TGTGCCAGCAGTTCCTCAGGGGAAAGGGTGGCTTTCTTT.

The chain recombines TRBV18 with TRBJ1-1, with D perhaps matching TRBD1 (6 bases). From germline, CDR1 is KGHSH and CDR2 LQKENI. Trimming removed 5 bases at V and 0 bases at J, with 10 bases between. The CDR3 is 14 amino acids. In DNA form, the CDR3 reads TGTGCCAGCTCAGCGGGACAAATGAACACTGAAGCTTTCTTT. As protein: CASSAGQMNTEAFF. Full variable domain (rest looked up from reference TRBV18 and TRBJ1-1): NAGVMQNPRHLVRRRGQEARLRCSPMKGHSHVYWYRQLPEEGLKFMVYLQKENIIDESGMPKERFSAEFPKEGPSILRIQQVVRGDSAAYFCASSAGQMNTEAFFGQGTRLTVV.

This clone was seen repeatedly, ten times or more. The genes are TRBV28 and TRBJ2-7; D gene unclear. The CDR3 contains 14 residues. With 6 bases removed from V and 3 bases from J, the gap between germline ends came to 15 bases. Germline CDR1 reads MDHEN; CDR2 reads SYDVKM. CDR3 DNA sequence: TGTGCCAGCAGCACCGTACAGATCAACTACGAGCAGTACTTC. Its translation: CASSTVQINYEQYF.

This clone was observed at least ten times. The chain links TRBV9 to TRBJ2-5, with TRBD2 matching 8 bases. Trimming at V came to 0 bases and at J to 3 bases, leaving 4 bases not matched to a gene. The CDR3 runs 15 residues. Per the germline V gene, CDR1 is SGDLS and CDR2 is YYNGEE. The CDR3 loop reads CASSVGSGGKETQYF. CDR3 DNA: TGTGCCAGCAGCGTAGGGTCGGGAGGGAAAGAGACCCAGTACTTC.

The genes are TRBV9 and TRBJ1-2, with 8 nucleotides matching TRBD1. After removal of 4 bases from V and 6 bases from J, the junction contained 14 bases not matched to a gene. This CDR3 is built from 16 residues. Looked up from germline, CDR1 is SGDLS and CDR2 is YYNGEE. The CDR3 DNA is TGTGCCAGCAGCTTATCGTCAGGGGGCTCTTGGAATGGCTACACCTTC. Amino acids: CASSLSSGGSWNGYTF.

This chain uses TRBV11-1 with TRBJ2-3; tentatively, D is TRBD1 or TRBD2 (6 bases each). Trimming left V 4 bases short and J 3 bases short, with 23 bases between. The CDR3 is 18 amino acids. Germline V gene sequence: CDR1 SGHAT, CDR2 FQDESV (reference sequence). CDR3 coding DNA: TGTGCCAGCAGCTGGGCCGGAGGGACACTAGGGAGGACAGATACGCAGTATTTT. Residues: CASSWAGGTLGRTDTQYF.